The 5 T cell receptor beta chains reported below all come from one sample, sequenced in a study of blood T cell repertoires in COVID-19. Here immunoSEQ multiplex PCR was the method, and the copy in TCRdb shows in-frame clones only, minus some. The sample holds just under 300,000 clones, around 86% seen once. Specimen: peripheral blood. Source of these receptors: a man between 65 and 80 years old with acute or convalescent COVID-19.

This chain connects TRBV24-1 to TRBJ1-2, with D perhaps matching TRBD1 (6 bases). The CDR3 totals 14 residues. CDR1 KGHDR and CDR2 SFDVKD come from the germline V gene. The ends were cut back, 3 bases at V and 3 bases at J, with 10 bases in the middle. CDR3 sequence (DNA): TGTGCCACCAGTGATACACAGGGCTACTATGGCTACACCTTC. Amino acids: CATSDTQGYYGYTF.

The rearrangement links TRBV19 to TRBJ1-5; possible D gene TRBD1, 6 bases. Looked up from germline, CDR1 is LNHDA and CDR2 is SQIVND (reference sequence). The CDR3 runs 13 residues. The ends were cut back, 8 bases at V and 1 base at J, with 9 bases in the middle. CDR3: CASWGRSNQPQHF. The CDR3, as DNA: TGTGCCAGTTGGGGGCGGAGCAATCAGCCCCAGCATTTT. Full variable domain (outside the CDR3, taken from reference TRBV19 and TRBJ1-5): DGGITQSPKYLFRKEGQNVTLSCEQNLNHDAMYWYRQDPGQGLRLIYYSQIVNDFQKGDIAEGYSVSREKKESFPLTVTSAQKNPTAFYLCASWGRSNQPQHFGDGTRLSIL.

This chain connects TRBV7-2 to TRBJ1-5; TRBD1 matches 8 bases. This CDR3 spans 14 amino acids. Germline trimming cut 1 base from V and 6 bases from J; bases unmatched to any gene: 2. Germline loops: CDR1 SGHTA, CDR2 FQGNSA. In DNA, the CDR3 is TGTGCCAGCAGCTTAGGGACAGGGTCTCAGCCCCAGCATTTT. Its translation: CASSLGTGSQPQHF.

Only a few counts were recorded for this clone. This chain connects TRBV6-5 to TRBJ2-5, with 12 bases lining up with TRBD2. J gave up 5 bases and V 5 bases, and 6 bases lay outside the gene matches. CDR3 length: 15 residues. The V gene's germline CDR1 is MNHEY and CDR2 SVGAGI. The CDR3 region has the DNA TGTGCCAGCAGTACCCTAGCGGGGGGGCATGAGACCCAGTACTTC. The encoded protein is CASSTLAGGHETQYF.

This chain links TRBV3-1 (or the pseudogene TRBV3-2) with TRBJ2-2; 14 nucleotides agree with TRBD2. Looked up from germline, CDR1 is LGHDT and CDR2 is YNNKEL (reference sequence). The V segment lost 6 bases and the J segment 3 bases; nucleotides outside the gene matches: 6. This CDR3 comprises 17 residues. The CDR3 DNA reads TGTGCCAGCAGGGGACTAGCGGGAGATTCGGACACCGGGGAGCTGTTTTTT. Protein product: CASRGLAGDSDTGELFF.